The 11 T cell receptor beta chains in this list originate from one sample, sequenced in a study of response to subunit inactivated influenza vaccine. TCRdb passed the RT-PCR reads through MiXCR, listing each CDR3 protein once. The sample consists of hundreds of thousands of distinct CDR3 sequences, over 10% of them appearing once. The source was PBMCs from blood, collected more than 35 days after vaccination. The receptors stem from a man between 50 and 59 years old who received an inactivated influenza vaccine.

This clonotype was picked up many times. The gene calls are TRBV5-6 and TRBJ2-7, with D unresolved. In germline, CDR1 is SGHDT, CDR2 YYEEEE. The CDR3 runs 16 residues. The V and J ends lost 3 bases and 0 bases respectively, with 16 bases between them. CDR3 DNA: TGTGCCAGCAGCTCCACATTTCATAGAAGCTCCTACGAGCAGTACTTC. It encodes CASSSTFHRSSYEQYF. Full variable domain (remainder filled in from reference TRBV5-6 and TRBJ2-7): DAGVTQSPTHLIKTRGQQVTLRCSPKSGHDTVSWYQQALGQGPQFIFQYYEEEERQRGNFPDRFSGHQFPNYSSELNVNALLLGDSALYLCASSSTFHRSSYEQYFGPGTRLTVT.

The V call is TRBV9, the J call TRBJ2-1, with 8 positions matching TRBD2. The CDR3 is made up of 15 amino acids. From germline, CDR1 is SGDLS and CDR2 YYNGEE. V lost 0 bases, J lost 9 bases, and 8 bases stayed unmatched. CDR3: CASSVGGEGTSEQFF. The DNA of the CDR3 is TGTGCCAGCAGCGTAGGGGGCGAAGGGACTAGTGAGCAGTTCTTC.

V is TRBV20-1 and J is TRBJ2-1, with a possible D match to TRBD2 (6 bases). The CDR3 has 12 amino acids. Per the germline V gene, CDR1 is DFQATT and CDR2 is SNEGSKA (reference sequence). V lost 6 bases to trimming and J lost 6 bases, with 12 bases between them. CDR3 protein: CSATDYSNEQFF. CDR3 bases: TGCAGTGCCACGGACTACTCCAATGAGCAGTTCTTC.

The genes are TRBV18 and TRBJ2-1; weak D call: TRBD1 (6 bases). Trimming left V 2 bases short and J 9 bases short, with 17 bases between. Germline V gives CDR1 KGHSH, CDR2 LQKENI. The CDR3 runs 15 residues. CDR3 residues: CASSPGEDRIGEQFF. The CDR3 nucleotides read TGTGCCAGCTCACCAGGAGAGGACAGAATAGGTGAGCAGTTCTTC.

The V gene is TRBV7-9, the J gene TRBJ2-1; unclear D gene. The germline gives CDR1 SEHNR, CDR2 FQNEAQ (reference sequence). This CDR3 has 13 residues. The germline V and J ends were trimmed by 5 bases and 7 bases, with 12 bases remaining between them. This CDR3 is CASSHTVGNEQFF. Here the CDR3 DNA reads TGTGCCAGCAGCCATACGGTCGGGAATGAGCAGTTCTTC.

The gene calls are TRBV9 and TRBJ1-1; no clear D gene. The V gene lost 0 bases and the J gene lost 2 bases, with 8 bases spanning the gap. CDR1 and CDR2 (germline): SGDLS, YYNGEE. The CDR3 has 14 residues. CDR3 loop: CASSVDPLNTEAFF. CDR3 in DNA: TGTGCCAGCAGCGTAGACCCCCTAAACACTGAAGCTTTCTTT.

This clonotype was counted only a few times. The rearrangement joins TRBV29-1 to TRBJ2-7; D tentatively reads TRBD1 or TRBD2 (5 bases each). The CDR3 has 11 residues. CDR1 is SQVTM, CDR2 ANQGSEA, per germline. Between the trimmed V and J ends, which lost 3 bases and 6 bases, there was a span of 9 bases. CDR3 sequence: CSVDPGTEQYF. The CDR3 coding sequence is TGCAGCGTTGACCCAGGGACCGAGCAGTACTTC.

A few counts support this clonotype. The chain is built from TRBV7-2 and TRBJ2-7, with unresolved D. Germline loops: CDR1 SGHTA, CDR2 FQGNSA. V was clipped by 4 bases and J by 2 bases, with 9 bases between them. The CDR3 is 13 amino acids. CDR3 sequence (DNA): TGTGCCAGCAGCTCCTTCGTGGCCTACGAGCAGTACTTC. It encodes CASSSFVAYEQYF.

The genes are TRBV5-1 and TRBJ2-5; possibly TRBD2 for D (7 bases). V was cut by 2 bases and J by 4 bases, with 12 bases left in between. The CDR3 totals 14 residues. Looked up from germline, CDR1 is SGHRS and CDR2 is YFSETQ. DNA for the CDR3: TGCGCCAGCAGCTTTGGGGGGGCCGGAGAGACCCAGTACTTC. Its translation is CASSFGGAGETQYF.

This clonotype was seen only a few times. The chain combines TRBV24-1 with TRBJ2-5, with 7 bases lining up with TRBD1. The J segment lost 5 bases and the V segment lost 4 bases, leaving 6 bases of the junction unmatched. The CDR3 is 14 residues long. CDR1 and CDR2 (germline): KGHDR, SFDVKD. The CDR3 DNA follows: TGTGCCACCAGTGACACAGGGGTAGGGGAGACCCAGTACTTC. Protein sequence: CATSDTGVGETQYF.

This clonotype appeared many times. The chain couples TRBV9 to TRBJ2-3; 8 bases are shared with TRBD2. This CDR3 spans 17 amino acids. The germline CDR1 and CDR2 sequences are SGDLS and YYNGEE. Unmatched junction bases numbered 8, after V lost 0 bases and J lost 2 bases. The CDR3 DNA is TGTGCCAGCAGCGTAGGGGTTTCGGGGGGGCACACAGATACGCAGTATTTT. Amino acids: CASSVGVSGGHTDTQYF.